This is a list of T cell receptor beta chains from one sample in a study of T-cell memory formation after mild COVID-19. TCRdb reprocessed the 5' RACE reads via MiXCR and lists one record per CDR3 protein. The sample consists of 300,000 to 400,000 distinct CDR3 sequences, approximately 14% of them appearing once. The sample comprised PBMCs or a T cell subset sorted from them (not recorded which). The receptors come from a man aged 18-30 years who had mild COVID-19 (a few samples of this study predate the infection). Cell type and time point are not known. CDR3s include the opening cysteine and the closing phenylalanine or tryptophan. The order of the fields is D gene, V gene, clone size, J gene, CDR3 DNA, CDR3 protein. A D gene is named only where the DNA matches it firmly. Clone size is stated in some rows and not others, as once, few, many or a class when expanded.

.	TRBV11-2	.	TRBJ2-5	TGTGCCAGCAGCTTAGATTTCGACAGACAAGAGACCCAGTACTTC	CASSLDFDRQETQYF
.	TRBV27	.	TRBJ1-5	TGTGCCAGCAGTTTAGCTTATAGCAATCAGCCCCAGCATTTT	CASSLAYSNQPQHF
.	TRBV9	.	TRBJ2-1	TGTGCCAGCAGCGTAGGCAGCAACAATGAGCAGTTCTTC	CASSVGSNNEQFF
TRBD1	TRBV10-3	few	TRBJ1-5	TGTGCCATCAGTGAGCAGGGGGCTTCTCAGCCCCAGCATTTT	CAISEQGASQPQHF
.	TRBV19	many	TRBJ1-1	TGTGCCAGTAAGGAATCCGGGACAACTGAAGCTTTCTTT	CASKESGTTEAFF
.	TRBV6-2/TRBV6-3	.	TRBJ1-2	TGTGCCAGCAGAGGAACAGGGATGAATGGCTACACCTTC	CASRGTGMNGYTF
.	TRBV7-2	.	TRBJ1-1	TGTGCCAGCAGCTTACTAGGAGTGATGAACACTGAAGCTTTCTTT	CASSLLGVMNTEAFF
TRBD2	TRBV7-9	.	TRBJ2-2	TGTGCCAGCAGCGCCCCAGCGGGGGTCGGCGAGCTGTTTTTT	CASSAPAGVGELFF
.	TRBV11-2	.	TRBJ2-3	TGTGCCAGCAGCTTAGCAGGGTCTCCAGATACGCAGTATTTT	CASSLAGSPDTQYF
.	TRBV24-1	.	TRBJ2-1	TGTGCCACCAGTGATTTCCGGGGGTCGGATGAGCAGTTCTTC	CATSDFRGSDEQFF
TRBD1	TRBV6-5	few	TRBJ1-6	TGTGCCAGCAGAGCGGGACAGCTAATTTCACCCCTCCACTTT	CASRAGQLISPLHF
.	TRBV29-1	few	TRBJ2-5	TGCAGCGTTGTTCTCCCGTCGGAGACCCAGTACTTC	CSVVLPSETQYF
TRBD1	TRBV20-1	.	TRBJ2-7	TGCAGTGCTAGAGAGGATAGGGGGCTGTACGAGCAGTACTTC	CSAREDRGLYEQYF
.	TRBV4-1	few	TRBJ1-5	TGCGCCAGCAGCCAGCTCGGCGGGCCTTATCAGCCCCAGCATTTT	CASSQLGGPYQPQHF
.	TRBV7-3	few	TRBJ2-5	TGTGCCAGCAGCTTGAGTGGGGGGGCAGGGCAAGAGACCCAGTACTTC	CASSLSGGAGQETQYF
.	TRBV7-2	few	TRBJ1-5	TGTGCCAGCAGCCAGAGCGGGCATAGCAATCAGCCCCAGCATTTT	CASSQSGHSNQPQHF
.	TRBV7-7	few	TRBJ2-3	TGTGCCAGCAGCTTAAGTGGGGCCCCGTCAGATACGCAGTATTTT	CASSLSGAPSDTQYF
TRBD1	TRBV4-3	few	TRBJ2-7	TGCGCCAGCAGCCAAGATCTCGTTGGGACAGGGTACGAGCAGTACTTC	CASSQDLVGTGYEQYF
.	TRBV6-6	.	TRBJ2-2	TGTGCCAGCAGTTACCCCGAACAGGGCGCCGGGGAGCTGTTTTTT	CASSYPEQGAGELFF
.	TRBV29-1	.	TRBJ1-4	TGCAGCGTTGAAGCCCCGGGCTCGGAAAAACTGTTTTTT	CSVEAPGSEKLFF
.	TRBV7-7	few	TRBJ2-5	TGTGCTAGCAGCTTAGCGTGGCTGCCTGGGGAGACCCAGTACTTC	CASSLAWLPGETQYF
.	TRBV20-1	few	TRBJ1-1	TGCAGTGCTAGAAATCCGGGGATGAACACTGAAGCTTTCTTT	CSARNPGMNTEAFF
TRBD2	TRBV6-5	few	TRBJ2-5	TGTGCCAGCCGAGGGACTAGCGGGGCGGAGACCCAGTACTTC	CASRGTSGAETQYF
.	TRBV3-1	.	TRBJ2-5	TGTGCCAGCAGCCAGCGAACGGGGGAGACCCAGTACTTC	CASSQRTGETQYF
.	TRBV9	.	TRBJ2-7	TGTGCCAGCAGCGTAGGGGGTAGGACCTACGAGCAGTACTTC	CASSVGGRTYEQYF
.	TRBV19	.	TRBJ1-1	TGTGCCAGTAGTATGTGGGTAAGGGGCACTGAAGCTTTCTTT	CASSMWVRGTEAFF
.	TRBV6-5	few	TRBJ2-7	TGTGCCAGCAGTTACTCGAATAGGGACGAGCAGTACTTC	CASSYSNRDEQYF
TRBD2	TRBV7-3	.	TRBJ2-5	TGTGCCAGCAGCGAAAACGGGGGGTCCCAAGAGACCCAGTACTTC	CASSENGGSQETQYF
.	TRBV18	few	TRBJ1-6	TGTGCCAGCTCACCTCCGCTGAATTCACCCCTCCACTTT	CASSPPLNSPLHF
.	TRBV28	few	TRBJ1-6	TGTGCCAGCAGTTTGTTCAGGGGCTCCTATAATTCACCCCTCCACTTT	CASSLFRGSYNSPLHF
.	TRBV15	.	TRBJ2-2	TGTGCCACCAGCAGGCAAACGGGGGTTGCCGGGGAGCTGTTTTTT	CATSRQTGVAGELFF
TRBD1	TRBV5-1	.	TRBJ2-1	TGCGCCAGCAGCTTGGCAGGGGGCATATACAATGAGCAGTTCTTC	CASSLAGGIYNEQFF
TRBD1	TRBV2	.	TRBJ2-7	TGTGCCAGCACTTCCGCGTGGGACAGGGAGCGCGAGCAGTACTTC	CASTSAWDREREQYF
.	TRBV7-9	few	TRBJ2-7	TGTGCCAGCACCCCTCCCGCCGGGGGGCTATACGAGCAGTACTTC	CASTPPAGGLYEQYF
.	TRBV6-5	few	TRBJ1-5	TGTGCCAGCAGTTACACGGGAGCTCAGCCCCAGCATTTT	CASSYTGAQPQHF
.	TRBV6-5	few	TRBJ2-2	TGTGCCAGCAGTTACACCGGACATAACACCGGGGAGCTGTTTTTT	CASSYTGHNTGELFF
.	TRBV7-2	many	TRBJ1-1	TGTGCCAGCAGCTTAGTCGGGCCTTTTTCTTTCTTT	CASSLVGPFSFF
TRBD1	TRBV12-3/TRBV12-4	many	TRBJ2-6	TGTGCCAGCAGTTTGGCCGACAGGGCTGGGGCCAACGTCCTGACTTTC	CASSLADRAGANVLTF
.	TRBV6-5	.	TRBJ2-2	TGTGCCAGCAGTTACGGTAGAAGGAAGCTGTTTTTT	CASSYGRRKLFF
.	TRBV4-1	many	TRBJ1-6	TGTGCCAGCAGCCAAGGAGATTCACCCCTCCACTTT	CASSQGDSPLHF
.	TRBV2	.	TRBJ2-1	TGTGCCAGCAGTGACCGCCGAGGCGCGGGGGAGCAGTTCTTC	CASSDRRGAGEQFF
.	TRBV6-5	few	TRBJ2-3	TGTGCCAGCAGCCGCATGGCGGAGTACACAGATACGCAGTATTTT	CASSRMAEYTDTQYF
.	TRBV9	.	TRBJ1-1	TGTGCCAGCAGCGATGGTTGGAGCACTGAAGCTTTCTTT	CASSDGWSTEAFF
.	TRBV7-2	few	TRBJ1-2	TGTGCCAGCAGCTTAGTACAGGGCATCGGCTATGGCTACACCTTC	CASSLVQGIGYGYTF
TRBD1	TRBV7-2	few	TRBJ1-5	TGTGCCAGCAGCCAATCGGGGACAGGGGGTCGTGGACAGCCCCAGCATTTT	CASSQSGTGGRGQPQHF
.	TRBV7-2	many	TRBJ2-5	TGTGCCAGCAGCTTAGGGATCTGGACTGCCAAAGAGACCCAGTACTTC	CASSLGIWTAKETQYF